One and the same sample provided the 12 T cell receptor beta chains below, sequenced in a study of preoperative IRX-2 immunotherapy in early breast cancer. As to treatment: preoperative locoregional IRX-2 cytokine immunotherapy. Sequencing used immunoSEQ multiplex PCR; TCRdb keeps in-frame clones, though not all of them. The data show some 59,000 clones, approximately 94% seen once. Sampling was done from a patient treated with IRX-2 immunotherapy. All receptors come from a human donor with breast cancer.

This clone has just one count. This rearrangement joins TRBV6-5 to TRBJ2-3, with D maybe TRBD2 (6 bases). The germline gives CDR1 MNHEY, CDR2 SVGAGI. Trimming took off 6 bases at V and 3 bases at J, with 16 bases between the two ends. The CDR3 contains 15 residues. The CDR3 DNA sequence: TGTGCCAGCAGAAACAGTCTTGGGAGGACAGATACGCAGTATTTT. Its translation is CASRNSLGRTDTQYF.

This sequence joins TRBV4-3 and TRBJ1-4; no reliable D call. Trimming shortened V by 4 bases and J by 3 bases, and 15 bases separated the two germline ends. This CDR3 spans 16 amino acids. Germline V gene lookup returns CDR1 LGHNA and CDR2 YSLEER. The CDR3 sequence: CASSPQALGSNEKLFF. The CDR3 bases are TGCGCCAGCAGCCCTCAGGCCCTAGGCTCTAATGAAAAACTGTTTTTT.

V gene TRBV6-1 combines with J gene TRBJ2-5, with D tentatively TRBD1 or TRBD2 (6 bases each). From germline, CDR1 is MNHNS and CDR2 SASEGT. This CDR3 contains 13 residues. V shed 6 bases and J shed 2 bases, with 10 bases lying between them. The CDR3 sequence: CASSAGHQETQYF. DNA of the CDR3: TGTGCCAGCAGCGCGGGACATCAAGAGACCCAGTACTTC.

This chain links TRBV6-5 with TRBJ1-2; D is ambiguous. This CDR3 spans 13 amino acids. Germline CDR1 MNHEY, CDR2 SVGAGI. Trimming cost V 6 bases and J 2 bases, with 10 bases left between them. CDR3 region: CASRLDGNYGYTF. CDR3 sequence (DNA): TGTGCCAGCAGACTGGACGGGAACTATGGCTACACCTTC.

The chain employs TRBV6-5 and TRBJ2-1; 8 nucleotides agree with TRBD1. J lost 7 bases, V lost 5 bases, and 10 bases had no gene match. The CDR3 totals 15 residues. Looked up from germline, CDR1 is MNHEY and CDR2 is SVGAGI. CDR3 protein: CASSPDRVRLNEQFF. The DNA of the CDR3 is TGTGCCAGCAGTCCGGACAGGGTAAGGTTGAATGAGCAGTTCTTC.

CDR3 nucleotide sequence: TGCAGCGTCCTCGGGGGGGGATCAGCGGGAGTCGTTGTCCCAGATACGCAGTATTTT. Protein product: CSVLGGGSAGVVVPDTQYF. V usage is TRBV29-1 and J usage is TRBJ2-3, with 8 positions matching TRBD2. After removal of 6 bases from V and 4 bases from J, the junction contained 24 bases not matched to a gene. The CDR3 contains 19 residues. Germline values: CDR1 SQVTM, CDR2 ANQGSEA.

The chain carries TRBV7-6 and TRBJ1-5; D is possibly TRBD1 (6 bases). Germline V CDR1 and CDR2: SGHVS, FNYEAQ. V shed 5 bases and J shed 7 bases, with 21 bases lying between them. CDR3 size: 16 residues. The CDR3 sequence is CASSPGDTAYGQPQHF. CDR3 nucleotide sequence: TGTGCCAGCAGCCCGGGGGACACCGCCTATGGACAGCCCCAGCATTTT.

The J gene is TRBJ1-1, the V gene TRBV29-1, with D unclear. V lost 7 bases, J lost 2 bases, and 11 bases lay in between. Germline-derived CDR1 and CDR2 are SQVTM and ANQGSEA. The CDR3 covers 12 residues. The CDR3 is CSATPHNTEAFF. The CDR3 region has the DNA TGCAGCGCGACACCCCATAACACTGAAGCTTTCTTT.

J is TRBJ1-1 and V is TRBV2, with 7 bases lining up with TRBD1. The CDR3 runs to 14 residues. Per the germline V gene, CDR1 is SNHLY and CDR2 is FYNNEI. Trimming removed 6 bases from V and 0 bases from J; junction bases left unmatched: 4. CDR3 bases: TGTGCCAGCAGCGAGGGACAGATGAACACTGAAGCTTTCTTT. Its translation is CASSEGQMNTEAFF.

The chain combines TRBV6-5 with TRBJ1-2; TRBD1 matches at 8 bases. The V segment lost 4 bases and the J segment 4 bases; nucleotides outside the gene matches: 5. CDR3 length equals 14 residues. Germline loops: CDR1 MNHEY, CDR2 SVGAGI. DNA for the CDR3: TGTGCCAGCAGTTCTAGGACAGGGCGCTATGGCTACACCTTC. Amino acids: CASSSRTGRYGYTF.

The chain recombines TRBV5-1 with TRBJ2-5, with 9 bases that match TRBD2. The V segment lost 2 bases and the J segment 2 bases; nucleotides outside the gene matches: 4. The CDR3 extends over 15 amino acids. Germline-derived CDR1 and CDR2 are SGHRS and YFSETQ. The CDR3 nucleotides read TGCGCCAGCAGCTTCAAAGCGGGGGGACAAGAGACCCAGTACTTC. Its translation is CASSFKAGGQETQYF.

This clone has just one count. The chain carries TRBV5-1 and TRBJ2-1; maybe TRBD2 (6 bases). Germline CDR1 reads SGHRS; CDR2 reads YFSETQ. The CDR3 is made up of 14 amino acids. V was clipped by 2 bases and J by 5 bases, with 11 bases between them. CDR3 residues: CASSFDAGNNEQFF. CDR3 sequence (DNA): TGCGCCAGCAGCTTTGACGCGGGAAACAATGAGCAGTTCTTC.